This TCR beta chain was recovered during a study of CD8 T cells in ankylosing spondylitis. Points from the study as a whole: A motif in TCR beta, a set of 8 or 9 highly homologous variants, appeared characteristic of ankylosing spondylitis blood.

MiXCR, applied by TCRdb to the 5' RACE reads, yields one record per CDR3 protein. This repertoire shows some 840,000 distinct CDR3 sequences, 12% found once; its top ten account for 0.51%. This CDR3 has 13 residues. CDR1 is SGHTA and CDR2 is FQGNSA in the germline V gene. The V end lost 4 bases, the J end lost 1 base, and 7 bases lay between the germline ends. Note on this clonotype: Its antigen is not identified.

This chain links TRBV7-2 with TRBJ1-2, with no clear D. This sequence originates from a male donor with ankylosing spondylitis. The source material was blood, either unsorted or a sorted T cell fraction (not recorded which). The CDR3 sequence: CASSSAVNYGYTF. The CDR3 bases are TGTGCCAGCAGCTCGGCAGTTAACTATGGCTACACCTTC.